Below are 17 T cell receptor beta chains sequenced from a single sample in a study of CD8 T cells in Susac syndrome. RNA, at roughly 0.45 to 1 ug, was reverse transcribed with random hexamers. TCRdb redid the calling of the immunoSEQ multiplex PCR reads with MiXCR, one entry per CDR3 protein. The sample shows some 260,000 distinct CDR3 sequences, more than 75% of them seen only once. Material for sequencing was CD8+ T cells from PBMCs. These receptors all stem from a human donor with multiple sclerosis.

This clonotype was observed a single time. V usage is TRBV7-3 and J usage is TRBJ1-1, with 8 bases fitting TRBD1. The CDR3 length is 14 residues. Per the germline V gene, CDR1 is SGHTA and CDR2 is FQGTGA. V dropped 2 bases and J dropped 6; count of bases not matched to a gene: 5. This CDR3 is CASSLGQGAAEAFF. CDR3 coding DNA: TGTGCCAGCAGCTTAGGGCAGGGGGCGGCTGAAGCTTTCTTT.

The chain couples TRBV7-9 to TRBJ2-7, with a tentative D call TRBD2 (6 bases). Germline CDR1 and CDR2: SEHNR and FQNEAQ (reference sequence). The germline V and J ends were trimmed by 0 bases and 3 bases, with 15 bases remaining between them. CDR3 size: 16 residues. DNA of the CDR3: TGTGCCAGCAGCTTAGCGGCCGAGGGGCGGGGCTACGAGCAGTACTTC. It encodes CASSLAAEGRGYEQYF.

V gene TRBV12-3 or TRBV12-4 combines with J gene TRBJ2-7, with TRBD2 matching over 7 bases. The CDR3 is 13 amino acids. The V and J ends lost 6 bases and 2 bases, in that order; junction bases with no gene match: 4. CDR3 DNA: TGTGCCAGCAGCCACGGGGGGACCTACGAGCAGTACTTC. Translated, it gives CASSHGGTYEQYF.

This clonotype was found once. This chain links TRBV28 with TRBJ2-1; tentative D call: TRBD1 (6 bases). V was cut by 6 bases and J by 4 bases, with 13 bases left in between. Germline V lookup: CDR1 MDHEN, CDR2 SYDVKM. The CDR3 extends over 14 amino acids. The chain's CDR3 is CASRVDRLYNEQFF. The CDR3, as DNA: TGTGCCAGCAGGGTAGACAGGTTGTACAATGAGCAGTTCTTC.

This clonotype was observed a few times. The chain employs TRBV7-8 and TRBJ2-1; no firm D call. Germline CDR1 reads SGHVS; CDR2 reads FQNEAQ. The CDR3 loop spans 12 amino acids. The V gene lost 1 base and the J gene lost 7 bases, with 5 bases spanning the gap. CDR3 protein: CASSLVANEQFF. Here the CDR3 DNA reads TGTGCCAGCAGCTTAGTAGCTAATGAGCAGTTCTTC.

The CDR3 region is CASSGLAGAYYNEQFF. The CDR3 DNA sequence: TGCGCCAGCAGCGGGCTAGCGGGAGCCTACTACAATGAGCAGTTCTTC. V gene TRBV5-1 combines with J gene TRBJ2-1; 10 bases match TRBD2. This CDR3 contains 16 residues. With V trimmed by 4 bases and J by 3 bases, 7 bases remained unmatched. Germline V lookup: CDR1 SGHRS, CDR2 YFSETQ.

The chain recombines TRBV5-1 with TRBJ1-1, with 7 bases matching TRBD1. Germline assignment: CDR1 SGHRS and CDR2 YFSETQ. The ends lost 0 bases at V and 4 bases at J; junction bases unmatched: 9. The CDR3 has 16 amino acids. CDR3 residues: CASSLARQGVPTEAFF. The CDR3 DNA reads TGCGCCAGCAGCTTGGCCAGGCAGGGGGTGCCCACTGAAGCTTTCTTT.

The chain uses TRBV25-1 and TRBJ2-2; 8 positions match TRBD1. V trimming: 3 bases; J trimming: 3 bases; junction bases outside the gene matches: 6. Per germline, CDR1 MGHDK and CDR2 SYGVNS. CDR3 size: 16 residues. CDR3: CASSEQGARDTGELFF. In DNA form, the CDR3 reads TGTGCCAGCAGTGAGCAGGGGGCAAGGGACACCGGGGAGCTGTTTTTT.

The chain recombines TRBV29-1 with TRBJ1-4; TRBD1 is a possible D gene (5 bases). This CDR3 is 12 amino acids long. The V and J ends lost 4 bases and 12 bases respectively, with 15 bases between them. Germline values: CDR1 SQVTM, CDR2 ANQGSEA. This CDR3 reads CSVAVGGEELFF. The CDR3 coding sequence is TGCAGCGTTGCGGTAGGAGGGGAAGAACTGTTTTTT. Combining the CDR3 with reference TRBV29-1 and TRBJ1-4 gives the whole variable domain SAVISQKPSRDICQRGTSLTIQCQVDSQVTMMFWYRQQPGQSLTLIATANQGSEATYESGFVIDKFPISRPNLTFSTLTVSNMSPEDSSIYLCSVAVGGEELFFGSGTQLSVL.

For the CDR3, the DNA is TGCAGTGCTAGAGATGGGGGCTCCTACGAGCAGTACTTC. It encodes CSARDGGSYEQYF. J is TRBJ2-7 and V is TRBV20-1; either TRBD1 or TRBD2 may supply D (5 bases each). V lost 0 bases and J lost 0, with 6 bases in between. Germline values: CDR1 DFQATT, CDR2 SNEGSKA (reference sequence). The CDR3 is made up of 13 amino acids.

The chain joins TRBV19 to TRBJ2-7; 9 bases fit TRBD1. This CDR3 has 14 amino acids. J gave up 2 bases and V 10 bases, and 9 bases lay outside the gene matches. Germline V gene data show CDR1 as LNHDA and CDR2 as SQIVND (reference sequence). CDR3 region: CATTPGQGPYEQYF. CDR3 DNA sequence: TGTGCCACCACACCGGGACAGGGACCCTACGAGCAGTACTTC.

The gene calls are TRBV9 and TRBJ1-2; possible D gene TRBD1, 5 bases. The CDR3 loop spans 12 amino acids. V lost 4 bases and J 8 bases, leaving 12 bases between the germline ends. Germline V gene sequence: CDR1 SGDLS, CDR2 YYNGEE. As DNA, the CDR3 is TGTGCCAGCAGCATCGGGACGTGGGGCTACACCTTC. Its translation is CASSIGTWGYTF.

This chain connects TRBV6-1 to TRBJ2-4; tentatively, D is TRBD2 (6 bases). The CDR3 spans 17 residues. The V end lost 6 bases, the J end lost 1 base, and 19 bases lay between the germline ends. Germline-derived CDR1 and CDR2 are MNHNS and SASEGT. CDR3 residues: CASSPRDSLVAKNIQYF. The DNA of the CDR3 is TGTGCCAGCAGCCCCAGGGACTCTCTCGTTGCCAAAAACATTCAGTACTTC.

This clonotype was found a few times. CDR3 amino acids: CATSSAGTGVYEQYF. CDR3 coding DNA: TGTGCCACCAGCAGCGCCGGGACAGGGGTCTACGAGCAGTACTTC. The V gene is TRBV15, the J gene TRBJ2-7; 10 nucleotides agree with TRBD1. Trimming took 3 bases from V and 3 from J; bases not matched to a gene: 5. Germline CDR1 reads LNHNV; CDR2 reads YYDKDF (reference sequence). The CDR3 is 15 amino acids.

The chain carries TRBV6-6 and TRBJ2-7; D remains unclear. Trimming left V 6 bases short and J 6 bases short, with 12 bases between. Per the germline V gene, CDR1 is MNHNY and CDR2 is SVGAGI (reference sequence). This CDR3 has 12 residues. This chain's CDR3 is CASSQTVGEQYF. CDR3 sequence (DNA): TGTGCCAGCAGCCAAACAGTAGGCGAGCAGTACTTC.

The genes are TRBV5-1 and TRBJ2-7; 8 bases map to TRBD1. V was pared by 3 bases and J by 4 bases, with 3 bases of the junction left unmatched. Germline-derived CDR1 and CDR2 are SGHRS and YFSETQ. The CDR3 spans 13 residues. The CDR3 DNA reads TGCGCCAGCAGCTATGGACAGGGTTACGAGCAGTACTTC. The encoded protein is CASSYGQGYEQYF.

The chain couples TRBV20-1 to TRBJ1-2; D not certain. The CDR3 loop spans 15 amino acids. Germline assignment: CDR1 DFQATT and CDR2 SNEGSKA (reference sequence). Trimming stripped 0 bases from V and 4 bases from J, with 15 bases between. CDR3 residues: CSARDHTHRGYGYTF. The CDR3 nucleotides read TGCAGTGCTAGAGATCACACCCACCGGGGCTATGGCTACACCTTC.